This T cell receptor (beta chain) was captured by sequencing in a study of post-analysis software for immune sequencing data. General study points: The normalized Chao1 diversity of multiple sclerosis patients was significantly lower than that of controls.

To note about this clonotype: Its matching antigen is unknown.

Prepared TCR beta cDNA libraries contained unique molecular identifiers. TCRdb fed the PCR reads into MiXCR, producing one record per CDR3 protein. The sample shows 430,000 or so distinct CDR3 sequences, approximately 38% of them seen only once. Specimen: blood. The sequence was obtained from a girl aged 2-10 years with multiple sclerosis.

The CDR3 region is CSVDSGGGYTF. The CDR3, as DNA: TGCAGCGTTGATTCGGGGGGCGGCTACACCTTC. V gene TRBV29-1 combines with J gene TRBJ1-2, with TRBD1 as a possible D gene (6 bases). CDR3 length: 11 residues. Trimming shortened V by 3 bases and J by 8 bases, and 10 bases separated the two germline ends. Germline V gene data show CDR1 as SQVTM and CDR2 as ANQGSEA.